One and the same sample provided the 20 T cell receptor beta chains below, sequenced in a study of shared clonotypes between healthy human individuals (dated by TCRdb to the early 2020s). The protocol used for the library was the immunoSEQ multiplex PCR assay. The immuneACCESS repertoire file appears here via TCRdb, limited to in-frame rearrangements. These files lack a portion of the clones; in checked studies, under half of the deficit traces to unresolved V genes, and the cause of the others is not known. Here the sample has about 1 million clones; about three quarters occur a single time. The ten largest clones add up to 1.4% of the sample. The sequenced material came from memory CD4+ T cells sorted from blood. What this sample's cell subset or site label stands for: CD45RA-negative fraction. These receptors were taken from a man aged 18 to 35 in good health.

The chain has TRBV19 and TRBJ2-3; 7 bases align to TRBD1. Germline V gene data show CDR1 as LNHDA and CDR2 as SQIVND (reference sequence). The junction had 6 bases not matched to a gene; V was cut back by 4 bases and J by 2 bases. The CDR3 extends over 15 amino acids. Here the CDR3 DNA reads TGTGCCAGTAGTAGGGGACAGTCTCTCACAGATACGCAGTATTTT. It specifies CASSRGQSLTDTQYF.

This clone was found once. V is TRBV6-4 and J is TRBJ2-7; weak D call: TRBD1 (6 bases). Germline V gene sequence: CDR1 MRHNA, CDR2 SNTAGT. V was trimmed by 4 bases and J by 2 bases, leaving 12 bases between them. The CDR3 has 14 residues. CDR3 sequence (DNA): TGTGCCAGCAGTGTAGACAGGAGAACCTACGAGCAGTACTTC. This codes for CASSVDRRTYEQYF.

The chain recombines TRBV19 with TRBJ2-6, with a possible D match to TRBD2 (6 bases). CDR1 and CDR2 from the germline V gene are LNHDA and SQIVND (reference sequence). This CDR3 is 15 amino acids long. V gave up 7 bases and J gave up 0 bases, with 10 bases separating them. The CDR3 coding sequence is TGTGCCAGTACCACGGGAGACTCTGGGGCCAACGTCCTGACTTTC. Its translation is CASTTGDSGANVLTF.

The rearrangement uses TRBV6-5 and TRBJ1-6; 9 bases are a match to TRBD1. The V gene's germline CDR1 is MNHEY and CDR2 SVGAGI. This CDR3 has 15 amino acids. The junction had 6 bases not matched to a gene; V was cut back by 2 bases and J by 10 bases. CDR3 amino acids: CASSYAGQGNSPLHF. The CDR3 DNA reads TGTGCCAGCAGTTACGCGGGACAGGGAAACTCACCCCTCCACTTT.

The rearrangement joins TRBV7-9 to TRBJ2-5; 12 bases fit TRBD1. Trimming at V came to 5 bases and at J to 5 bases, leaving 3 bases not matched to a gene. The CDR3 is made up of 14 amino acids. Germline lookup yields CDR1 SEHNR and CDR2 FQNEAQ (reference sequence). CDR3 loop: CASSRDRGLETQYF. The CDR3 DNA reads TGTGCCAGCAGCCGGGACAGGGGGCTTGAGACCCAGTACTTC. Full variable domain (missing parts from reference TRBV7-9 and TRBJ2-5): DTGVSQNPRHKITKRGQNVTFRCDPISEHNRLYWYRQTLGQGPEFLTYFQNEAQLEKSRLLSDRFSAERPKGSFSTLEIQRTEQGDSAMYLCASSRDRGLETQYFGPGTRLLVL.

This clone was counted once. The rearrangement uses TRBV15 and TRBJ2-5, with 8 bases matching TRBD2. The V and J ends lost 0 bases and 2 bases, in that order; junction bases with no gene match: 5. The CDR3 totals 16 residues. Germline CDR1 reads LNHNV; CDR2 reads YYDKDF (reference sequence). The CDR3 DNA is TGTGCCACCAGCAGAGATAGAACTAGCGGACAAGAGACCCAGTACTTC. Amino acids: CATSRDRTSGQETQYF.

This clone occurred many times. The CDR3 region has the DNA TGTGCCAGCAGCTTAGATAGGGATGGCTACACCTTC. It encodes CASSLDRDGYTF. This chain joins TRBV11-2 and TRBJ1-2; D is unclear. This CDR3 has 12 amino acids. Germline values: CDR1 SGHAT, CDR2 FQNNGV. V was shortened by 0 bases and J by 6 bases, with 5 bases between the two germline ends.

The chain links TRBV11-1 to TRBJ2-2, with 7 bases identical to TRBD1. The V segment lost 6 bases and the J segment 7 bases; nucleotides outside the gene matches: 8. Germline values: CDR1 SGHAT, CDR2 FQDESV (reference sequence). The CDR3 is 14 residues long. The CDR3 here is CASRYRQGDGELFF. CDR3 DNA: TGTGCCAGCAGATATCGACAGGGCGACGGGGAGCTGTTTTTT.

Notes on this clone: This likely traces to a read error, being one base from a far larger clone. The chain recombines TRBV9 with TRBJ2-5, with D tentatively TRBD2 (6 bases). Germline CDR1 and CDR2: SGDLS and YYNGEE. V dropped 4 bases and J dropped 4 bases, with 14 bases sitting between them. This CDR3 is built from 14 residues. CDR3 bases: TGTGCCAGCAGCCGAGGGACTGGGAGAGAGACCCAGTACTTC. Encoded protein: CASSRGTGRETQYF.

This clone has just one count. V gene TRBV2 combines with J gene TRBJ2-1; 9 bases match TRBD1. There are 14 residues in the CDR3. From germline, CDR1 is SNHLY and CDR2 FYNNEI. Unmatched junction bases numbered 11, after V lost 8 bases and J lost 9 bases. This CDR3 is CASLREQGAGEQFF. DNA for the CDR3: TGTGCCAGCTTAAGAGAACAGGGGGCGGGTGAGCAGTTCTTC.

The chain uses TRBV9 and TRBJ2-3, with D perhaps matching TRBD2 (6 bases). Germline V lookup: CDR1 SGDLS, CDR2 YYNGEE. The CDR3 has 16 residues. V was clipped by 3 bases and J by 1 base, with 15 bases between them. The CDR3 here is CASSAPSVSRTDTQYF. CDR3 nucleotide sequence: TGTGCCAGCAGCGCTCCTAGCGTAAGTCGCACAGATACGCAGTATTTT.

The CDR3 here is CASSTPRIASGYNEQFF. In DNA form, the CDR3 reads TGTGCCAGTAGTACGCCAAGAATTGCTAGCGGCTACAATGAGCAGTTCTTC. The gene calls are TRBV19 and TRBJ2-1; 7 bases are a match to TRBD2. Germline V gene sequence: CDR1 LNHDA, CDR2 SQIVND (reference sequence). This CDR3 region has 17 residues. J lost 3 bases, V lost 4 bases, and 12 bases had no gene match. Combining the CDR3 with reference TRBV19 and TRBJ2-1 gives the whole variable domain DGGITQSPKYLFRKEGQNVTLSCEQNLNHDAMYWYRQDPGQGLRLIYYSQIVNDFQKGDIAEGYSVSREKKESFPLTVTSAQKNPTAFYLCASSTPRIASGYNEQFFGPGTRLTVL.

CDR3 coding DNA: TGTGCCAGCAGCTTCGGGGGGAATACGCAGTATTTT. Translated: CASSFGGNTQYF. V usage is TRBV7-9 and J usage is TRBJ2-3, with TRBD2 matching over 7 bases. V gave up 3 bases and J gave up 7 bases; unmatched junction bases: 1. CDR3 size: 12 residues. Germline loops: CDR1 SEHNR, CDR2 FQNEAQ (reference sequence).

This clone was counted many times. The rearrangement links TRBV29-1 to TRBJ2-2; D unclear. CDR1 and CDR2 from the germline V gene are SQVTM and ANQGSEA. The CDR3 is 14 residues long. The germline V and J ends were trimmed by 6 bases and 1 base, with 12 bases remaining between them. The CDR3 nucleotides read TGCAGCGTATCCCTTGGTAGGAACACCGGGGAGCTGTTTTTT. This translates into CSVSLGRNTGELFF.

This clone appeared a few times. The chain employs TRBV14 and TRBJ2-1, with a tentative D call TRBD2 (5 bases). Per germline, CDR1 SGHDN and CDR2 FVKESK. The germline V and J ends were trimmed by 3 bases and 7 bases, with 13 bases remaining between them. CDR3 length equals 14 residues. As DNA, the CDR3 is TGTGCCAGCAGCCACACACTAGGAGGTAATGAGCAGTTCTTC. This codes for CASSHTLGGNEQFF.

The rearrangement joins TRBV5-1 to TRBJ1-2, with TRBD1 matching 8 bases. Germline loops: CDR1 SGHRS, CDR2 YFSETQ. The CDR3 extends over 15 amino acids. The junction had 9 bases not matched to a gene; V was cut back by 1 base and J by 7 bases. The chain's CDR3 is CASSLIGGQGSGYTF. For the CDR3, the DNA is TGCGCCAGCAGCTTGATAGGTGGACAGGGAAGTGGCTACACCTTC.

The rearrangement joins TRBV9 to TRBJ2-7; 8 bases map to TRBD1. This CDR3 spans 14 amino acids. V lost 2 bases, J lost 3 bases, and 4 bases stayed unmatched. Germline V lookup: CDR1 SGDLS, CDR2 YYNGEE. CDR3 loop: CASSVGQGYYEQYF. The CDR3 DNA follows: TGTGCCAGCAGCGTTGGACAGGGCTACTACGAGCAGTACTTC. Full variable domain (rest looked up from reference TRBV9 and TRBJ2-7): DSGVTQTPKHLITATGQRVTLRCSPRSGDLSVYWYQQSLDQGLQFLIQYYNGEERAKGNILERFSAQQFPDLHSELNLSSLELGDSALYFCASSVGQGYYEQYFGPGTRLTVT.

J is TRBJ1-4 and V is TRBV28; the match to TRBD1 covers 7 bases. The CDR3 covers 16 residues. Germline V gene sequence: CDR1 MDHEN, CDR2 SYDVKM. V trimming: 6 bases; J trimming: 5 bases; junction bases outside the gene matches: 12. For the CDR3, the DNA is TGTGCCAGCAGGTCCCCAGGGAGGGGGCCCAATGAAAAACTGTTTTTT. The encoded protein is CASRSPGRGPNEKLFF.

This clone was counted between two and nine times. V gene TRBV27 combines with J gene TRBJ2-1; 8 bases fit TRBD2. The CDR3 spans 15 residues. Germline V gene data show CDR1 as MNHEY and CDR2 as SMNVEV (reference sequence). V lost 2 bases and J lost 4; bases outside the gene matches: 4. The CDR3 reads CASSLRRGEYNEQFF. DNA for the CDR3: TGTGCCAGCAGTTTAAGGCGGGGGGAATACAATGAGCAGTTCTTC.

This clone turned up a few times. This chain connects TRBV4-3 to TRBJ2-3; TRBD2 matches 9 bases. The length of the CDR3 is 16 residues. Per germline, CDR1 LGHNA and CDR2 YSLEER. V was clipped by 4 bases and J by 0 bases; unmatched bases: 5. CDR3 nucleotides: TGCGCCAGCAGCCCCTCTCTAGCGGGAAGCACAGATACGCAGTATTTT. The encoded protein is CASSPSLAGSTDTQYF.